This T cell receptor (beta chain) came from a study of shared clonotypes between healthy human individuals (dated by TCRdb to the early 2020s). General notes on the study: Three men and two women, aged 18 to 49 years, made up the cohort. To estimate repertoire size and how much clonotype sharing occurs between individuals, the study deeply sequenced the blood TCR repertoires of a handful of healthy adults. Different laboratories and diverse techniques were used to prepare libraries and sequence TCR repertoires, to increase sequencing depth and limit assay-specific biases. Per donor, three plates each were used for CD4 naive and CD4 memory, two for CD8 naive, and one for CD8 memory. Leukapheresis yielded between about 0.94 and 9 billion PBMCs per donor.

On the study overall, not on this receptor specifically: Sampling was restricted to blood, and TCR repertoires in tissues likely differ from the TCR repertoires found in blood. Rarefaction of sorted-subset datasets indicated incomplete sequencing despite the large sequencing depth. About 5% of naive CD4, roughly 3.5% of naive CD8, approximately 2% of memory CD4, and around 0.4% of memory CD8 clonotypes were shared across several donors. Based on pairwise subsampling, the degree of clonotype sharing among donors was expected to be affected by sequencing depth. Because the study included only a small number of donors, the genetic and exposure-history diversity represented was limited. Larger estimated clonotype richness was generally found for naive subsets than for memory subsets. Higher generation probabilities were observed for clonotypes shared by all four sorted-subset donors than for non-shared clonotypes.

The germline ends are 11 bases apart after V is trimmed by 0 bases and J by 1 base. Sequences MGHRA (CDR1) and YSYEKL (CDR2) are obtained from the germline V gene. Counted from cysteine to phenylalanine, this CDR3 has 16 amino acids. Only the CDR3 DNA is retained, 48 bases long and in frame from the first base. Turning to this clone: It lacks a known antigen. Base qualities are missing; no much larger clone stands one base away.

Using the deep immunoSEQ assay, multiplex PCR amplified TCR CDR3 regions from genomic DNA. Genomic DNA extracted from each cell subset was distributed evenly over all wells of several immunoSEQ 96-well plates, and each plate served as one replicate. For sorted subsets, each replicate PCR was loaded with 200 ng genomic DNA, equivalent to 32,000 or so T cell genomes. Purified libraries were measured with a Qubit 3.0 fluorometer, size-checked on a Bioanalyzer 2100, and measured again with the KAPA Library Quantification kit. Every immunoSEQ 96-well plate was sequenced on a dedicated single-read 150-cycle Illumina NextSeq 550 flow cell. The authors' pipeline ran thus. Because the immunoSEQ output held only junctional sequences and lacked quality scores, the filtering could not match the filtering applied to full-length reads. Sequences were annotated with PyIR, a Python wrapper for IgBLAST v1.9, and V/J genes and CDR3 were assigned using IMGT germline references. Reads with weak V/J assignments (E-value above 1e-6), missing CDR3, stop codons, out-of-frame junctions, or ambiguous translated residues were removed. V3J clonotypes were defined as sequences sharing the same inferred V gene, J gene, and CDR3 amino acid sequence. Percentage overlap between repertoires was calculated by dividing the number of shared unique clonotypes by the size of the smaller repertoire. Repertoire richness was assessed with RTK rarefaction, the Chao1 estimator, and Recon v2.1 estimates of unobserved clonotypes. For all TCRbeta clonotypes obtained by the gDNA method from several donors, generation probabilities were computed with OLGA. Sourced from immuneACCESS, this table was stored by TCRdb with only in-frame sequences that have V and J called. A share of the clones is absent; for the studies checked, an unresolved V gene accounts for under half, and the remainder has no known explanation. That table supplies the V and J calls and clone size; D and trimming were determined from the DNA. The sample has about 2 million clones on record, approximately 95% of them singletons. The top ten hold approximately 1.2% of the sample.

CD8 naive samples were obtained by positive selection for CCR7 among CD45RO-negative cells, yielding a CD45RA+CCR7+ population from which TemRA cells were excluded. The donors were healthy, HIV-negative adults with no recently reported acute infections or vaccinations. Every donor was a Caucasian adult residing in Nashville, Tennessee, USA. Blood was obtained by leukapheresis, after which PBMCs were separated by Ficoll-Histopaque density gradient centrifugation and cryopreserved in liquid nitrogen vapor phase. Purity and quantity of every magnetically sorted T cell population were checked by analytical flow cytometry. Each sorted fraction had its genomic DNA isolated and then quantified by UV absorbance on a Nanodrop 2000c.

The sequence derives from a man in his late teens or twenties in good health. The sequenced sample consisted of naive CD8+ T cells sorted from blood. This specimen's cell subset or site label, per the study, means: CD45RA+CCR7+. This chain joins TRBV4-1 to TRBJ2-3; the D gene is perhaps TRBD2, on 5 matching bases. The CDR3 protein is CASSQDPSPRTDTQYF. The bases are TGCGCCAGCAGCCAAGATCCTAGCCCTCGCACAGATACGCAGTATTTT.